The T cell receptor beta chain described here comes from a study of CXCR3-negative and CXCR3-positive naive CD8 T cells. The libraries of TRB cDNA were constructed through 5' RACE using UMI labels. After re-calling the 5' RACE reads, TCRdb lists one entry per CDR3 protein, DNA absent. There are 65,000 to 75,000 distinct CDR3 sequences in the sample, with 0.7% to 0.8% held by the top ten. Overall study results and limits: Memory cells diverged, while naive CXCR3-positive and CXCR3-negative cells had similar TRBV-TRBJ usage. Naive CXCR3-positive cells had TRB CDR3s more hydrophobic than those of CXCR3-negative naive cells.

Every CD8+ subset sample held more than 250,000 flow-sorted cells, done in triplicate. CD45RO-CCR7+CD27+CD95- expression identified naive CD8+ T cells. On this clonotype itself: Its target is not known.

CDR1 is SGHTA, CDR2 FQGNSA, per germline. There are 18 residues in the CDR3. The sequenced sample consisted of naive CXCR3+ CD8+ T cells from blood. Stated subset: CD45RO-CCR7+CD27+CD95- naive CD8+ T cells expressing CXCR3 (TNR3+). The chain carries TRBV7-2 and TRBJ2-1; with no DNA, the TCRdb D assignment of TRBD2 cannot be verified. The source of this sequence is a human donor in good health. Some clones in this sample may be carry-over from other donors' samples. CDR3 sequence: CASSFPALAGAFYNEQFF.